These T cell receptor beta chains were read from a single sample in a study of cytomegalovirus exposure and HLA in healthy donors. Here immunoSEQ multiplex PCR was the method, and the copy in TCRdb shows in-frame clones only, minus some. The data show about 110,000 clones, approximately 86% seen once. Sequenced sample: PBMCs. The receptor set was obtained from a man aged 35-49 years in good health and CMV-seronegative. CDR3s include the opening cysteine and the closing phenylalanine or tryptophan. Each record gives: J gene, V gene, D gene, CDR3 protein. A D gene is named only where the DNA matches it firmly.

>TRBJ1-5|TRBV19|TRBD1
CASSSGQGGRTQHF
>TRBJ1-2|TRBV6-1|TRBD1
CASRPTGTGDYGYTF
>TRBJ2-5|TRBV11-1|NA
CASGGAVQETQYF
>TRBJ1-5|TRBV15|TRBD1
CATSHGGQGNQPQHF
>TRBJ1-5|TRBV7-2|NA
CASSLDRAGNQPQHF
>TRBJ2-3|TRBV5-1|NA
CASSSRTRTDTQYF
>TRBJ1-2|TRBV28|NA
CASSKQGWGGYTF
>TRBJ1-5|TRBV15|NA
CATSSPGLGYGGVSQPQHF
>TRBJ2-7|TRBV11-1|NA
CASSLGRANEQYF
>TRBJ1-4|TRBV5-1|NA
CASSRTAGSPEKLFF
>TRBJ2-3|TRBV29-1|TRBD2
CSVELAGEGTDTQYF
>TRBJ1-5|TRBV28|TRBD1
CASSLPQGGQPQHF
>TRBJ2-3|TRBV28|TRBD1
CASSRPSTGGNTQYF
>TRBJ2-1|TRBV4-2|TRBD2
CASSPQRGASYNEQFF
>TRBJ2-2|TRBV5-4|NA
CAGGGANTGELFF
>TRBJ1-3|TRBV7-9|NA
CASSPDGHSGNTIYF
>TRBJ1-5|TRBV30|TRBD1
CAYAVQGLVNNQPQHF
>TRBJ2-7|TRBV2|NA
CASSRGRTYEQYF
>TRBJ1-4|TRBV5-4|TRBD1
CASSLRGKGGLEKLFF
>TRBJ1-4|TRBV4-1|TRBD1
CASSQPDRVSEKLFF
>TRBJ2-5|TRBV14|NA
CASSQVIGFGTQYF